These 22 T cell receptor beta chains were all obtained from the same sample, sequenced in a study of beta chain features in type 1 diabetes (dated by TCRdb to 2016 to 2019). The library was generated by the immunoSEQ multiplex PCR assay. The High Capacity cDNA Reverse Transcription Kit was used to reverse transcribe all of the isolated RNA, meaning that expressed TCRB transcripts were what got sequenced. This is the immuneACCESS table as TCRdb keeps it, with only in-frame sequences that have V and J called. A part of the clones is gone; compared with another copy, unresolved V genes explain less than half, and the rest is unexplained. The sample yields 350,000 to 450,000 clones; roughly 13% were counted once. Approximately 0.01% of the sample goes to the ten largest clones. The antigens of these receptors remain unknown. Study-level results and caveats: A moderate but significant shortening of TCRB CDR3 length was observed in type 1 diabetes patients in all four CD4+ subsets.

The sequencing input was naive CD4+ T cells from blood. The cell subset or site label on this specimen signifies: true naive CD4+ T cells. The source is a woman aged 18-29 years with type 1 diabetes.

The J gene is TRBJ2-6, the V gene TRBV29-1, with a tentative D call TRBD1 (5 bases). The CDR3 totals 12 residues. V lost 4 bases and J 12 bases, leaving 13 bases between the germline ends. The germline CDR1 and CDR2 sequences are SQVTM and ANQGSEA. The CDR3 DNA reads TGCAGCGTTGTGGCCCCAACAGGCGTCCTGACTTTC. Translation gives CSVVAPTGVLTF.

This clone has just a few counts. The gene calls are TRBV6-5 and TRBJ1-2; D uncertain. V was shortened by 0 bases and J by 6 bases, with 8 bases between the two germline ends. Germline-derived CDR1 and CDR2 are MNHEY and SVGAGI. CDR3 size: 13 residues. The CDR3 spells CASSYSWQNGYTF. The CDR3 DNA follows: TGTGCCAGCAGTTACTCGTGGCAGAATGGCTACACCTTC.

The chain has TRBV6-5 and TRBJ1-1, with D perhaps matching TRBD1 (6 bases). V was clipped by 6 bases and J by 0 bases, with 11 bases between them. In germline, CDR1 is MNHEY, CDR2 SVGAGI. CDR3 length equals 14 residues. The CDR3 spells CASRQGTVNTEAFF. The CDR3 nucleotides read TGTGCCAGCAGACAGGGAACGGTGAACACTGAAGCTTTCTTT.

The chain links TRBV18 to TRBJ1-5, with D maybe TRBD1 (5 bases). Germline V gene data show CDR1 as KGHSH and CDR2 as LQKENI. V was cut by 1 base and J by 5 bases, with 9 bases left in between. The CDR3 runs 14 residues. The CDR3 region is CASSPRRGDQPQHF. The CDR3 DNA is TGTGCCAGCTCACCACGACGGGGGGATCAGCCCCAGCATTTT. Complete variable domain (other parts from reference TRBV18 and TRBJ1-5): NAGVMQNPRHLVRRRGQEARLRCSPMKGHSHVYWYRQLPEEGLKFMVYLQKENIIDESGMPKERFSAEFPKEGPSILRIQQVVRGDSAAYFCASSPRRGDQPQHFGDGTRLSIL.

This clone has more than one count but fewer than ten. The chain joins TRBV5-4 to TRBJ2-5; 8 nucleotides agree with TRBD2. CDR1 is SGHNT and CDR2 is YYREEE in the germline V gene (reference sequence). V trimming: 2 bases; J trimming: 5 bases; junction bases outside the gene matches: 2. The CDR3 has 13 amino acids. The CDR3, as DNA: TGTGCCAGCAGCTTTCCGGGAGGGGAGACCCAGTACTTC. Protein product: CASSFPGGETQYF.

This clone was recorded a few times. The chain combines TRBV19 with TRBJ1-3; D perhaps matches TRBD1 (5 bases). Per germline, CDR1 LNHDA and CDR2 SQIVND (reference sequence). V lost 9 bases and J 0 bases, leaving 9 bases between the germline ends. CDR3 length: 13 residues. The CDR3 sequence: CASRQSSGNTIYF. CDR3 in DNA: TGTGCCAGCAGACAGTCCTCTGGAAACACCATATATTTT.

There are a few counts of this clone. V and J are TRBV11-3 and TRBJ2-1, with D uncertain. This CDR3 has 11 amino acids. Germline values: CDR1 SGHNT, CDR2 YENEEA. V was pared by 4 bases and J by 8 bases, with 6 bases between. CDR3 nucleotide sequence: TGTGCCAGCAGCTGGCAGTATGAGCAGTTCTTC. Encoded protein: CASSWQYEQFF.

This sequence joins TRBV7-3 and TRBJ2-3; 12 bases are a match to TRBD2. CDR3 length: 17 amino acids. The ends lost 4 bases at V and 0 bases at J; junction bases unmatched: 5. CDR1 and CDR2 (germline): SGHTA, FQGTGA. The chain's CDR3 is CASSSRTSGESTDTQYF. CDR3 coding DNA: TGTGCCAGCAGCTCCCGGACTAGCGGGGAAAGCACAGATACGCAGTATTTT. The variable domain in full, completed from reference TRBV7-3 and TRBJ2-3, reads GAGVSQTPSNKVTEKGKYVELRCDPISGHTALYWYRQSLGQGPEFLIYFQGTGAADDSGLPNDRFFAVRPEGSVSTLKIQRTERGDSAVYLCASSSRTSGESTDTQYFGPGTRLTVL.

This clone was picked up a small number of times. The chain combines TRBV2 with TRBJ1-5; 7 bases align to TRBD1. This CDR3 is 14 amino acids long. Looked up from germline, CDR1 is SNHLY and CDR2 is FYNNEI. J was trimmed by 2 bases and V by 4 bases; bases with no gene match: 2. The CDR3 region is CASSAGTGNQPQHF. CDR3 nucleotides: TGTGCCAGCAGTGCCGGGACAGGCAATCAGCCCCAGCATTTT.

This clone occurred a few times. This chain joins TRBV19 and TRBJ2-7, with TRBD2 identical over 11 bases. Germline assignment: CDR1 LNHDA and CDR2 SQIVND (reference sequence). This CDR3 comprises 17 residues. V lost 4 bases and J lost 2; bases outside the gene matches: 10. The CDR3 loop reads CASSRDMTSGITYEQYF. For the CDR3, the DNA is TGTGCCAGTAGTAGAGATATGACTAGCGGGATCACCTACGAGCAGTACTTC.

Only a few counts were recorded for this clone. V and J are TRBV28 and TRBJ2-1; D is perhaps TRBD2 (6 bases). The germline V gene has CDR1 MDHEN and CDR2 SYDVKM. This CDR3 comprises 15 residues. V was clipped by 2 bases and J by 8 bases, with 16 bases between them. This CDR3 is CASSLQDYDFDEQFF. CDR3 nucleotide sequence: TGTGCCAGCAGTTTACAGGACTATGATTTCGATGAGCAGTTCTTC.

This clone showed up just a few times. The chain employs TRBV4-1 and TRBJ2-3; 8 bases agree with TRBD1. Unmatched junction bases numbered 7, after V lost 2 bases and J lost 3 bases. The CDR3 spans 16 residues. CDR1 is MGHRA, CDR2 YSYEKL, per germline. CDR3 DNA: TGCGCCAGCAGCCAACCTGGACAGGGTCAAACAGATACGCAGTATTTT. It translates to CASSQPGQGQTDTQYF.

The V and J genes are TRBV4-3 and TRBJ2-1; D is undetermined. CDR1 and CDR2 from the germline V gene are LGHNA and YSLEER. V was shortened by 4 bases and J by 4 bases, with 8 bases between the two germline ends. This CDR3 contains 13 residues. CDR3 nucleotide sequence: TGCGCCAGCAGCCCACTGCGGTACAATGAGCAGTTCTTC. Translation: CASSPLRYNEQFF.

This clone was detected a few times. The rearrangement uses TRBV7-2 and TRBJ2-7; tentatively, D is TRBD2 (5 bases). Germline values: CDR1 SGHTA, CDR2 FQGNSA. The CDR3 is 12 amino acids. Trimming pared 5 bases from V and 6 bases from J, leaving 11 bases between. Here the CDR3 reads CASSRAGGEQYF. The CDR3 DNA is TGTGCCAGCAGCAGGGCTGGAGGCGAGCAGTACTTC.

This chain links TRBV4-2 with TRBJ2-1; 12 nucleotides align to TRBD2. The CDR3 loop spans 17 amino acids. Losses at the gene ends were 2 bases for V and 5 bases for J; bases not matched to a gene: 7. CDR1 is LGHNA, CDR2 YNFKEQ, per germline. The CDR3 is CASSQWASGGDNNEQFF. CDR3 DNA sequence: TGTGCCAGCAGCCAATGGGCTAGCGGGGGGGATAACAATGAGCAGTTCTTC.

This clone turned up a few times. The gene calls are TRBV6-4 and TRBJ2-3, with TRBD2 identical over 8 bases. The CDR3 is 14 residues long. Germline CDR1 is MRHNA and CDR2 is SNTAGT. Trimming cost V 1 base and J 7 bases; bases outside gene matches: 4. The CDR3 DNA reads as TGTGCCAGCAGTGACTTTGCGGGAGGCTATACGCAGTATTTT. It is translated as CASSDFAGGYTQYF.

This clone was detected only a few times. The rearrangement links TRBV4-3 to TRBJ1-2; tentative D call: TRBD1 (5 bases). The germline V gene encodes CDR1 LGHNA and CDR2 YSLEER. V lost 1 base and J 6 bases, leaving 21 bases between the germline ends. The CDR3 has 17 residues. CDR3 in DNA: TGCGCCAGCAGCCAAGCTCGGACCTGGGGCTCGATCCATGGCTACACCTTC. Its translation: CASSQARTWGSIHGYTF.

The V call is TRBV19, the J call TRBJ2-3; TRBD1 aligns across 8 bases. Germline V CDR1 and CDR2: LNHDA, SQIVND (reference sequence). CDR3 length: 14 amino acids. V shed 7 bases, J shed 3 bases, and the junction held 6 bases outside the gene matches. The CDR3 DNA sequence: TGTGCCAGTACCGCGACAGGGGAAACAGATACGCAGTATTTT. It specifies CASTATGETDTQYF. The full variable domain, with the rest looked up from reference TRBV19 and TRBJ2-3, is DGGITQSPKYLFRKEGQNVTLSCEQNLNHDAMYWYRQDPGQGLRLIYYSQIVNDFQKGDIAEGYSVSREKKESFPLTVTSAQKNPTAFYLCASTATGETDTQYFGPGTRLTVL.

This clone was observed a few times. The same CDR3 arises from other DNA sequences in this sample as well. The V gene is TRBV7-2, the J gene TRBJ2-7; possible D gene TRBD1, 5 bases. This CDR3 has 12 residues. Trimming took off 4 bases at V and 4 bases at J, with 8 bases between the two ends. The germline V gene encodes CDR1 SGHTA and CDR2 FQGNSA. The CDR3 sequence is CASSSSGYEQYF. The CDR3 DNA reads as TGTGCCAGCAGCTCCTCAGGGTACGAGCAGTACTTC.

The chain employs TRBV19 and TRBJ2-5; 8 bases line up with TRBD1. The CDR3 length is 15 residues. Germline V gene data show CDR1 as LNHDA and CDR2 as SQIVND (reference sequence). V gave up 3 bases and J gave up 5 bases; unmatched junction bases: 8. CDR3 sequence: CASSMGRGREETQYF. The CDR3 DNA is TGTGCCAGTAGTATGGGCAGGGGGCGAGAGGAGACCCAGTACTTC.

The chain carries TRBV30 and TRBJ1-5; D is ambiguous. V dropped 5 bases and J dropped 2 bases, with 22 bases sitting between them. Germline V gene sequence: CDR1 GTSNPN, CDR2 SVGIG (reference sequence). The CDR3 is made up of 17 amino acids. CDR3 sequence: CAWREWVKMGRNQPQHF. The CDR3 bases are TGTGCCTGGCGAGAGTGGGTAAAAATGGGCCGCAATCAGCCCCAGCATTTT. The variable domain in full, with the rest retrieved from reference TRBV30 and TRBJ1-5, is SQTIHQWPATLVQPVGSPLSLECTVEGTSNPNLYWYRQAAGRGLQLLFYSVGIGQISSEVPQNLSASRPQDRQFILSSKKLLLSDSGFYLCAWREWVKMGRNQPQHFGDGTRLSIL.

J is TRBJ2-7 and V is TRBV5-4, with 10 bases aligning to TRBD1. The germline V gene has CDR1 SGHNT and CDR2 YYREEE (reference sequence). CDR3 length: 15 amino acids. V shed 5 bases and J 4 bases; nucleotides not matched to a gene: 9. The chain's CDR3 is CASSLPGQGIYEQYF. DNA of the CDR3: TGTGCCAGCAGTCTTCCGGGACAGGGGATTTACGAGCAGTACTTC.